The present entry profiles one T cell receptor beta chain with its context. Clones were read by immunoSEQ multiplex PCR, and TCRdb kept only the in-frame ones, dropping some. The sample has 400,000 or so clones; roughly 90% are singletons. This sample is drawn from a study of blood T cell repertoires in COVID-19. Background on the study: Collection of acute and convalescent COVID-19 samples took place in the United States, Italy and Spain. T cells, B-cell-depleted T cells, or PBMCs provided the cDNA or gDNA that served as material.

Trimming took off 4 bases at V and 8 bases at J, with 14 bases between the two ends. The CDR3 runs to 13 residues. Germline V gene lookup returns CDR1 SEHNR and CDR2 FQNEAQ (reference sequence). V and J are TRBV7-9 and TRBJ1-1, with D possibly TRBD1 on 5 matching bases. The sample taken for sequencing was PBMCs or T cells enriched from blood (not recorded which). This TCR came from a woman between 40 and 55 years old with acute COVID-19. The chain's CDR3 is CASSYPGGREAFF. Here the CDR3 DNA reads TGTGCCAGCAGCTACCCCGGGGGTAGAGAAGCTTTCTTT.